These 4 T cell receptor beta chains were all obtained from the same sample, sequenced in a study of blood T cell repertoires in COVID-19. Sequenced by immunoSEQ multiplex PCR; TCRdb stores in-frame clones only, minus some. Counted here are 200,000 to 250,000 clones, 75% to 90% occurring once; the ten biggest clones make up less than 9.5%. The specimen sequenced was peripheral blood. The source of these receptors is a woman of 80 years or more with COVID-19, enrolled during active disease.

This chain uses TRBV15 with TRBJ2-1, with D perhaps TRBD2 (5 bases). From germline, CDR1 is LNHNV and CDR2 YYDKDF (reference sequence). V lost 6 bases, J lost 0 bases, and 9 bases lay in between. The CDR3 has 14 residues. CDR3 loop: CATRQGSSYNEQFF. CDR3 DNA: TGTGCCACCAGACAAGGGAGCTCCTACAATGAGCAGTTCTTC.

V is TRBV3-1 (or the pseudogene TRBV3-2) and J is TRBJ1-2; possibly TRBD1 for D (6 bases). Germline CDR1 LGHDT, CDR2 YNNKEL (reference sequence). This CDR3 spans 12 amino acids. Trimming took 6 bases from V and 8 from J, leaving 13 bases between them. In DNA, the CDR3 is TGTGCCAGCAGTCACAGGGCGGGCGGCTACACCTTC. Translated: CASSHRAGGYTF.

In this sample, this clone turned up a few times. CDR3 nucleotides: TGTGCCAGTAGGCCCGGGACAGGGTTCTATGGCTACACCTTC. Translating it yields CASRPGTGFYGYTF. The chain combines TRBV19 with TRBJ1-2, with TRBD1 matching 9 bases. CDR1 and CDR2 (germline): LNHDA, SQIVND (reference sequence). This CDR3 contains 14 residues. Trimming cost V 6 bases and J 4 bases; bases outside gene matches: 6.

The sample holds a few counts of this clone. This sequence joins TRBV6-6 and TRBJ2-1; 10 bases are shared with TRBD2. The CDR3 sequence is 13 residues long. Losses at the gene ends were 11 bases for V and 8 bases for J; bases not matched to a gene: 9. Per the germline V gene, CDR1 is MNHNY and CDR2 is SVGAGI (reference sequence). The CDR3 sequence: CAGSGRAGDEQFF. As DNA, the CDR3 is TGTGCCGGGAGCGGGAGGGCCGGGGATGAGCAGTTCTTC.